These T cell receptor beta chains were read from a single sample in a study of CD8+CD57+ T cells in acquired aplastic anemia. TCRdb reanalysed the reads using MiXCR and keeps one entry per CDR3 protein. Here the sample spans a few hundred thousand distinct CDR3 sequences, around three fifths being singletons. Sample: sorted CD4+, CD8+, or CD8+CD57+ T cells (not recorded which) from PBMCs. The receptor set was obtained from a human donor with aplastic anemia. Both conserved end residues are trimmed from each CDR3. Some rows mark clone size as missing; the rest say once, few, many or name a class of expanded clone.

cdr3_aa: AWGTGETQY; clone_size: many; j_call: TRBJ2-5; v_call: TRBV30
cdr3_aa: ASSFRPLQAPLH; clone_size: -; j_call: TRBJ1-6; v_call: TRBV7-6
cdr3_aa: ASSESGTGNYSEQF; clone_size: -; j_call: TRBJ2-1; v_call: TRBV10-1
cdr3_aa: ASSLLGTGGSYEQY; clone_size: -; j_call: TRBJ2-7; v_call: TRBV7-9
cdr3_aa: ASRENTYQPQH; clone_size: many; j_call: TRBJ1-5; v_call: TRBV6-5
cdr3_aa: ASSDTGTGVGYGYT; clone_size: -; j_call: TRBJ1-2; v_call: TRBV12-3/TRBV12-4
cdr3_aa: ASRLDSQYGYT; clone_size: many; j_call: TRBJ1-2; v_call: TRBV2
cdr3_aa: ATSRAGSNQPQH; clone_size: -; j_call: TRBJ1-5; v_call: TRBV15
cdr3_aa: ASSWSGGNTGELF; clone_size: -; j_call: TRBJ2-2; v_call: TRBV6-6
cdr3_aa: ASGRYSTNEKLF; clone_size: -; j_call: TRBJ1-4; v_call: TRBV2
cdr3_aa: AITSTGGAGNEQF; clone_size: -; j_call: TRBJ2-1; v_call: TRBV10-3
cdr3_aa: ASSPTSGYEQY; clone_size: -; j_call: TRBJ2-7; v_call: TRBV19
cdr3_aa: ASSARPPSGGPEQF; clone_size: once; j_call: TRBJ2-1; v_call: TRBV2
cdr3_aa: ASSLSRENTEAF; clone_size: many; j_call: TRBJ1-1; v_call: TRBV27